This section outlines one T cell receptor (beta chain) sequence together with its context. What it binds is unknown. This table comes from immunoSEQ multiplex PCR, and its TCRdb copy is limited to in-frame clones, with some not included. Of 150,000 to 170,000 clones in the sample, 85% to 95% were seen once. Germline values: CDR1 LNHDA, CDR2 SQIVND (reference sequence). This CDR3 contains 17 residues. The V end was cut by 1 base, the J end by 1 base, with 16 bases between. The sample belongs to a study of OX40 agonist ivuxolimab in advanced cancers. Study summary: Three patients, one with hepatocellular carcinoma and two with cutaneous melanoma, achieved partial responses.

Study results and limitations: CD4+ and CD8+ blood T cells expanded clonally by week 6 at 0.1 to 3.0 mg/kg.

Source: CD4+ or CD8+ T cells sorted from blood, taken in a trial of the OX40 agonist ivuxolimab. The chain employs TRBV19 and TRBJ2-5; D remains ambiguous. The source of this sequence is an adult with an advanced solid tumor such as melanoma, head and neck, liver or kidney cancer. Written as DNA, the CDR3 is TGTGCCAGTAGTATAGTGGACGGACCAACGTTCCAAGAGACCCAGTACTTC. Protein sequence: CASSIVDGPTFQETQYF.